This TCR beta chain was observed in a study of blood T cell repertoires in COVID-19. This CDR3 has 16 amino acids. Looked up from germline, CDR1 is LNHDA and CDR2 is SQIVND (reference sequence). V lost 5 bases to trimming and J lost 6 bases; unmatched junction nucleotides: 12. Clones were read by immunoSEQ multiplex PCR, and TCRdb kept only the in-frame ones, dropping some. The table shows about 88,000 clones, with less than 95% occurring only once. The sequence was collected from a man younger than 35 with COVID-19, enrolled during active disease. The rearrangement uses TRBV19 and TRBJ1-2; TRBD1 agrees at 10 bases. Sample: peripheral blood. CDR3 in amino acids: CASSARGGQGSNGYTF. In DNA form, the CDR3 reads TGTGCCAGTAGTGCGAGAGGGGGACAGGGGTCGAATGGCTACACCTTC.